A single sample gave rise to the 3 T cell receptor beta chains below, sequenced in a study of blood T cell repertoires in COVID-19. Data came from immunoSEQ multiplex PCR; TCRdb stores just in-frame clones and leaves some out. The sample lists 110,000 to 150,000 clones; roughly three quarters were seen once. The material sequenced was peripheral blood. All receptors derive from a man aged 45 to 65 with active or convalescent COVID-19.

The chain links TRBV4-2 to TRBJ2-4; 8 bases are a match to TRBD1. J was trimmed by 3 bases and V by 4 bases; bases with no gene match: 5. CDR1 is LGHNA and CDR2 is YNFKEQ in the germline V gene. This CDR3 is built from 15 residues. The CDR3 here is CASSLIGTGKNIQYF. The CDR3 DNA follows: TGTGCCAGCAGCCTGATCGGGACAGGCAAAAACATTCAGTACTTC.

The chain uses TRBV7-6 and TRBJ2-3, with D perhaps matching TRBD2 (5 bases). From germline, CDR1 is SGHVS and CDR2 FNYEAQ. The V gene lost 2 bases and the J gene lost 6 bases, with 6 bases spanning the gap. This CDR3 spans 12 amino acids. Written as DNA, the CDR3 is TGTGCCAGCAGCTTATCGGGGGATACGCAGTATTTT. Protein product: CASSLSGDTQYF.

This chain uses TRBV6-6 with TRBJ2-4; no firm D call. Between the trimmed V and J ends, which lost 6 bases and 0 bases, there was a span of 15 bases. Germline V gene sequence: CDR1 MNHNY, CDR2 SVGAGI (reference sequence). This CDR3 has 16 amino acids. CDR3 amino acids: CASSADLLVAKNIQYF. CDR3 sequence (DNA): TGTGCCAGCAGCGCCGATCTATTGGTAGCCAAAAACATTCAGTACTTC.